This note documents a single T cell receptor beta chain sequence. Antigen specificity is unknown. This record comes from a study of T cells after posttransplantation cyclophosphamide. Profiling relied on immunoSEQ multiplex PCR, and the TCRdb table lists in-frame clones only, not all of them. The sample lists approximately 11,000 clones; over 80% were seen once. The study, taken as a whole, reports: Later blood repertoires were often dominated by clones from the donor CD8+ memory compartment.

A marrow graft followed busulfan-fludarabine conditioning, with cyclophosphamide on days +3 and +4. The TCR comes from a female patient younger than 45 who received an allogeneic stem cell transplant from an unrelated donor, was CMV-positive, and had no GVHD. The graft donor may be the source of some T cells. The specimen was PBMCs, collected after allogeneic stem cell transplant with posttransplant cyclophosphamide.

CDR3 region: CAVSSGVGYTF. CDR3 in DNA: TGTGCGGTTTCATCAGGGGTAGGCTACACCTTC. J is TRBJ1-2 and V is TRBV7-6; the D gene is possibly TRBD1 (6 bases). Germline lookup yields CDR1 SGHVS and CDR2 FNYEAQ. The CDR3 is 11 amino acids.